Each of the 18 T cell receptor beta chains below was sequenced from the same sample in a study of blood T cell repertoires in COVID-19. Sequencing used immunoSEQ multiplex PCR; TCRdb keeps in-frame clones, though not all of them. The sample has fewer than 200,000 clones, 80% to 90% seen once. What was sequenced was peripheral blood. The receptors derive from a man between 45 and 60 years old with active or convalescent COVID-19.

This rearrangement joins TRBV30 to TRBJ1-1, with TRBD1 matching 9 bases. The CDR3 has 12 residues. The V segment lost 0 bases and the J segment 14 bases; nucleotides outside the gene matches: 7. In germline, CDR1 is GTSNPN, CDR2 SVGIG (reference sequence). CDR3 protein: CAWSVGTGLRFF. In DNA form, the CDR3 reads TGTGCCTGGAGTGTAGGGACAGGGTTAAGGTTCTTT.

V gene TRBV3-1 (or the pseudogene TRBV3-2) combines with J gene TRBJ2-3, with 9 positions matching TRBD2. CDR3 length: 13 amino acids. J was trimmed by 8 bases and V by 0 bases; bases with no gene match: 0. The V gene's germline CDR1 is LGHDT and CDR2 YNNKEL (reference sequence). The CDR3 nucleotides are TGTGCCAGCAGCCAAGAACTAGCGGGTACGCAGTATTTT. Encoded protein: CASSQELAGTQYF.

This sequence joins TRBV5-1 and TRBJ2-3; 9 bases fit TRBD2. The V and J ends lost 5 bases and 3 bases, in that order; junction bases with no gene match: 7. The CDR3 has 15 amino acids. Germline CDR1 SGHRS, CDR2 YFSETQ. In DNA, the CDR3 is TGCGCCAGCAGTGTAGCGGGGGCCTCAACAGATACGCAGTATTTT. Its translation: CASSVAGASTDTQYF.

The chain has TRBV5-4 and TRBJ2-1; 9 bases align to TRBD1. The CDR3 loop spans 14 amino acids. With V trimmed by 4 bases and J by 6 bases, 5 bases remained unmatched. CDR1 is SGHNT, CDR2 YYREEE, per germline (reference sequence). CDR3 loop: CASSHLQGANEQFF. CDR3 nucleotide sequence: TGTGCCAGCAGCCACCTACAGGGGGCCAATGAGCAGTTCTTC.

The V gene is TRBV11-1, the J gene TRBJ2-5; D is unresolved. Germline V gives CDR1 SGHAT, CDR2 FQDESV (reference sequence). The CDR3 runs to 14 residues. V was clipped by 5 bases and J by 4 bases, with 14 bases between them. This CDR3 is CASSPESGRETQYF. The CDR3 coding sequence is TGTGCCAGCAGCCCTGAATCGGGTCGAGAGACCCAGTACTTC.

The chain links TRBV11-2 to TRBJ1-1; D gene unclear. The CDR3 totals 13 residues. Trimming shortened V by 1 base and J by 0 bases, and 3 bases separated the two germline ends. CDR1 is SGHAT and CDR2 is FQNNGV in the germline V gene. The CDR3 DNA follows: TGTGCCAGCAGCTTAGGTATGAACACTGAAGCTTTCTTT. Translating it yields CASSLGMNTEAFF.

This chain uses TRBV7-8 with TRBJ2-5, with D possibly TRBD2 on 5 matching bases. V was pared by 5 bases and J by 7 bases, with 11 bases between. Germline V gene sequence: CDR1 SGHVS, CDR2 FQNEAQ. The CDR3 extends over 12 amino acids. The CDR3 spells CASSLLSGTQYF. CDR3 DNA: TGTGCCAGCAGCCTGCTCAGCGGGACCCAGTACTTC.

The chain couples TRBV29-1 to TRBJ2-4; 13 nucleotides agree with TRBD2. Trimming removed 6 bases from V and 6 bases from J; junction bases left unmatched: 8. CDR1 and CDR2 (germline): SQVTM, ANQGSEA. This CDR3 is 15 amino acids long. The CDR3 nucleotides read TGCAGCGTGACCGGGACTAGCGGGACTGGAAACATTCAGTACTTC. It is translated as CSVTGTSGTGNIQYF.

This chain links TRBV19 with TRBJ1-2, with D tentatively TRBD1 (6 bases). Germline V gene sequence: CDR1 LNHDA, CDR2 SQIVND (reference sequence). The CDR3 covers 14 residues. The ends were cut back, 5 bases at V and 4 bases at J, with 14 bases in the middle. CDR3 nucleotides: TGTGCCAGTAGTGCACAGGGTAGTGTCTATGGCTACACCTTC. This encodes CASSAQGSVYGYTF.

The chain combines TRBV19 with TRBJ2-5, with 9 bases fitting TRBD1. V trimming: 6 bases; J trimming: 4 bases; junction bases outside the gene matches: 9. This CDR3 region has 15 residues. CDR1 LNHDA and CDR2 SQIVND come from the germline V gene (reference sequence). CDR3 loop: CASRDRGEMGETQYF. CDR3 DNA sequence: TGTGCCAGTAGGGACAGGGGAGAAATGGGAGAGACCCAGTACTTC.

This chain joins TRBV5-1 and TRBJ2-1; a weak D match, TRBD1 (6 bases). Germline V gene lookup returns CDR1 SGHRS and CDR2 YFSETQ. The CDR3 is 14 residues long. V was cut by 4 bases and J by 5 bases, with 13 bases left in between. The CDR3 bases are TGCGCCAGCAGCCTAATGACAGGAGACAATGAGCAGTTCTTC. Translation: CASSLMTGDNEQFF.

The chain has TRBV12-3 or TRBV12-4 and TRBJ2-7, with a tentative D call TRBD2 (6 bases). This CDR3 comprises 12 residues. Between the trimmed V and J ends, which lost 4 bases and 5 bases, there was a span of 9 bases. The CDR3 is CASSWGGDEQYF. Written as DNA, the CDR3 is TGTGCCAGCAGTTGGGGCGGGGACGAGCAGTACTTC.

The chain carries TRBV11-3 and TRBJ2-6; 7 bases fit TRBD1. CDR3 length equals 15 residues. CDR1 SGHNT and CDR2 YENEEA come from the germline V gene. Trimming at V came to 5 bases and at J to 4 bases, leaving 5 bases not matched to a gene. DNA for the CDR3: TGTGCCAGCAGCCTAGGGGGCGCCGGGGCCAACGTCCTGACTTTC. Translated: CASSLGGAGANVLTF. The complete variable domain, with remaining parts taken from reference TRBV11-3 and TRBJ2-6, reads EAGVVQSPRYKIIEKKQPVAFWCNPISGHNTLYWYLQNLGQGPELLIRYENEEAVDDSQLPKDRFSAERLKGVDSTLKIQPAELGDSAVYLCASSLGGAGANVLTFGAGSRLTVL.

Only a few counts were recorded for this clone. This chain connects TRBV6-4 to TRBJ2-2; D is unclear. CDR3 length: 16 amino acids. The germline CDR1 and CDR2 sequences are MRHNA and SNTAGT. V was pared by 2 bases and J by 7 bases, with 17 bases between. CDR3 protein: CASSDEVTTTIGELFF. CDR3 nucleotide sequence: TGTGCCAGCAGTGACGAGGTTACCACTACCATCGGGGAGCTGTTTTTT.

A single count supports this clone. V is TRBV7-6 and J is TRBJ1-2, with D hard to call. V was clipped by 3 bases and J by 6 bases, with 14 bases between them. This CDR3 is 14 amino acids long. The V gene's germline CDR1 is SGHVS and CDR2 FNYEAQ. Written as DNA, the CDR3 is TGTGCCAGCAGCTTGTCCGGGAACTCAGATGGCTACACCTTC. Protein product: CASSLSGNSDGYTF.

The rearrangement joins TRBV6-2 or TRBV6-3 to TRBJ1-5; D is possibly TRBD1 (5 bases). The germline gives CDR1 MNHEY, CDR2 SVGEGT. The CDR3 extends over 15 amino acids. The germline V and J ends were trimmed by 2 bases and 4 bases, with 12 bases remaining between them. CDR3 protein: CASSYPNDRNQPQHF. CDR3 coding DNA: TGTGCCAGCAGTTACCCAAATGACAGAAATCAGCCCCAGCATTTT.

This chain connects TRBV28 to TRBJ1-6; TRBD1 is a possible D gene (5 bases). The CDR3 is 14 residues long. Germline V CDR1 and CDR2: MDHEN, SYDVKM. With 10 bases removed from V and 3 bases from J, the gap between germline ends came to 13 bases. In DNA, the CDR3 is TGTGCCACTGCCCCCCAGGGCTATAATTCACCCCTCCACTTT. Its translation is CATAPQGYNSPLHF.

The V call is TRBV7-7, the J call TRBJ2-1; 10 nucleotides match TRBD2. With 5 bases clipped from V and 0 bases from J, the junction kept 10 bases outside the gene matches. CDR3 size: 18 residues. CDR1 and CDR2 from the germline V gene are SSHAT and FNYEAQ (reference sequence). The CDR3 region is CASSPGTSALSSYNEQFF. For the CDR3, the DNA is TGTGCCAGCAGCCCCGGGACTAGCGCCCTCTCCTCCTACAATGAGCAGTTCTTC.